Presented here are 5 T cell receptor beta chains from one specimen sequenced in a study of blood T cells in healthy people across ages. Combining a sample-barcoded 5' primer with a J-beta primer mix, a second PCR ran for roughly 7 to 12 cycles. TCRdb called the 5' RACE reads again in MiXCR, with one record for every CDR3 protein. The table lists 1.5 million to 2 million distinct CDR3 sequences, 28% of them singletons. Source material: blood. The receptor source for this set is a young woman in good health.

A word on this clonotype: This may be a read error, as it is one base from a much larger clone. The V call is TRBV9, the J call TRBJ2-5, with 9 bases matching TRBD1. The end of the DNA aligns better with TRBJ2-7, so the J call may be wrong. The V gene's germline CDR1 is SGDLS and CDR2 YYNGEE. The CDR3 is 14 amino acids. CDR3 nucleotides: TGTGCCTGCAGCCAACGGGGACAGGGCTACGAGCAGTACTTC. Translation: CACSQRGQGYEQYF.

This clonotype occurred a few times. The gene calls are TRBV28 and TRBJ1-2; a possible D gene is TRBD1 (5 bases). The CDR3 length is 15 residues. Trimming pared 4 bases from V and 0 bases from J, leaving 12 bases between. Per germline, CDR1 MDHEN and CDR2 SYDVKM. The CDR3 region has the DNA TGTGCCAGCAGTTCCACAGGTCCTGCTAACTATGGCTACACCTTC. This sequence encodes CASSSTGPANYGYTF.

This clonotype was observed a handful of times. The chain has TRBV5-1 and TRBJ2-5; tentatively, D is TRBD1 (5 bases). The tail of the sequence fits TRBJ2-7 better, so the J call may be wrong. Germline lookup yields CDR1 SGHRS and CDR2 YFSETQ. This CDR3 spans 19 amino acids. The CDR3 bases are TGCGCCAGCAGCTCCAAAGAATGGGGCGAGGTTGGTAGTGGCTACGAGCAGTACTTC. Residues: CASSSKEWGEVGSGYEQYF.

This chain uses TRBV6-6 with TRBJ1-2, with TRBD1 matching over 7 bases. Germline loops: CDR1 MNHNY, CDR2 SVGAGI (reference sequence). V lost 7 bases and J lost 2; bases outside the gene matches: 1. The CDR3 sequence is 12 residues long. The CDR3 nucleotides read TGTGCCAGCATGACAGGGAACTATGGCTACACCTTC. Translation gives CASMTGNYGYTF.

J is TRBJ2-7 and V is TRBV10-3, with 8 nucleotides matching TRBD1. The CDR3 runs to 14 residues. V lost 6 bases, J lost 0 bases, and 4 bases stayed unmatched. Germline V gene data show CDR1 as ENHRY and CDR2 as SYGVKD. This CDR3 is CAIRTGANSYEQYF. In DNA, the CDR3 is TGTGCCATCAGGACAGGGGCCAACTCCTACGAGCAGTACTTC.